This T cell receptor beta chain was identified during a study of blood T cell repertoires in COVID-19. In the study's own analysis: Quantification of nucleated cells was approximated via reference gene primer amplification. The method was immunoSEQ multiplex PCR; TCRdb's version includes in-frame clones alone and lacks a portion of them. The V and J calls and clone size were taken over from that table, and D and trimming were inferred from the DNA. This sample yields 180,000 or so clones, of which more than 75% are seen a single time; roughly 8.8% belongs to the top ten. There are 14 residues in the CDR3. V was pared by 5 bases and J by 2 bases, with 9 bases between. Germline assignment: CDR1 SNHLY and CDR2 FYNNEI. This clone was counted at least ten times.

This TCR was sampled from a woman aged 45-59 years with active or convalescent COVID-19. This sequence joins TRBV2 and TRBJ2-2; D is unclear. The sequencing sample was made of peripheral blood. CDR3 loop: CASSPGPNTGELFF. CDR3 bases: TGTGCCAGCAGTCCAGGTCCCAACACCGGGGAGCTGTTTTTT. Based on the CDR3 plus reference TRBV2 and TRBJ2-2, the full variable domain is EPEVTQTPSHQVTQMGQEVILRCVPISNHLYFYWYRQILGQKVEFLVSFYNNEISEKSEIFDDQFSVERPDGSNFTLKIRSTKLEDSAMYFCASSPGPNTGELFFGEGSRLTVL.